Below, 8 T cell receptor beta chains from the same sample are listed, as sequenced in a study of shared clonotypes between healthy human individuals. The method was immunoSEQ multiplex PCR; TCRdb's version includes in-frame clones alone and lacks a portion of them. The table lists 760,000 or so clones, about 96% of them singletons. Naive CD8 cells lacked CD45RO, underwent positive selection for CCR7 and left out terminally differentiated effector memory CD45RA+ cells. The source material was naive CD8+ T cells sorted from blood. These receptors all stem from a man aged 25 to 40 in good health.

The chain links TRBV7-9 to TRBJ1-5; 12 bases align to TRBD1. V lost 2 bases, J lost 1 base, and 9 bases stayed unmatched. CDR1 SEHNR and CDR2 FQNEAQ come from the germline V gene (reference sequence). This CDR3 comprises 19 residues. Written as DNA, the CDR3 is TGTGCCAGCAGCTTACACCTGGGACAGGGGGCAAAGAGCAATCAGCCCCAGCATTTT. Translating it yields CASSLHLGQGAKSNQPQHF. The whole variable domain, filled in from reference TRBV7-9 and TRBJ1-5, reads DTGVSQNPRHKITKRGQNVTFRCDPISEHNRLYWYRQTLGQGPEFLTYFQNEAQLEKSRLLSDRFSAERPKGSFSTLEIQRTEQGDSAMYLCASSLHLGQGAKSNQPQHFGDGTRLSIL.

The CDR3 protein is CASSLFSSGANVLTF. DNA for the CDR3: TGTGCCAGCAGTCTATTCAGCTCTGGGGCCAACGTCCTGACTTTC. V gene TRBV27 combines with J gene TRBJ2-6; no definite D call. The CDR3 is made up of 15 amino acids. Germline V gives CDR1 MNHEY, CDR2 SMNVEV (reference sequence). V dropped 5 bases and J dropped 0 bases, with 8 bases sitting between them.

The rearrangement links TRBV6-5 to TRBJ1-1; the D is unclear. Looked up from germline, CDR1 is MNHEY and CDR2 is SVGAGI. The length of the CDR3 is 13 residues. Trimming took off 6 bases at V and 1 base at J, with 9 bases between the two ends. The DNA for the CDR3 is TGTGCCAGCAGCCTGGTGGGGAACACTGAAGCTTTCTTT. Translated, it gives CASSLVGNTEAFF.

CDR3 amino acids: CASSSLLGIQETQYF. The CDR3, as DNA: TGTGCCAGCAGTTCCCTCTTAGGGATCCAAGAGACCCAGTACTTC. This chain connects TRBV6-5 to TRBJ2-5; D unclear. Per the germline V gene, CDR1 is MNHEY and CDR2 is SVGAGI. V was pared by 4 bases and J by 1 base, with 13 bases between. The length of the CDR3 is 15 residues.

This chain connects TRBV28 to TRBJ2-1; 7 nucleotides agree with TRBD1. CDR1 is MDHEN and CDR2 is SYDVKM in the germline V gene. Trimming at V came to 9 bases and at J to 7 bases, leaving 12 bases not matched to a gene. There are 14 residues in the CDR3. CDR3 coding DNA: TGTGCCAGTTCTTCCGGGACAGTCGGGAATGAGCAGTTCTTC. The encoded protein is CASSSGTVGNEQFF.

This chain uses TRBV5-1 with TRBJ1-3; D uncertain. V was shortened by 0 bases and J by 0 bases, with 10 bases between the two germline ends. The CDR3 runs to 16 residues. CDR1 is SGHRS, CDR2 YFSETQ, per germline. CDR3 coding DNA: TGCGCCAGCAGCTTGGAAGGACCGTACTCTGGAAACACCATATATTTT. Protein product: CASSLEGPYSGNTIYF.

The chain combines TRBV29-1 with TRBJ1-1, with D perhaps matching TRBD1 (5 bases). V dropped 7 bases and J dropped 0 bases, with 15 bases sitting between them. Per germline, CDR1 SQVTM and CDR2 ANQGSEA. There are 14 residues in the CDR3. The CDR3 sequence is CSAGGPEMNTEAFF. In nucleotides, the CDR3 is TGCAGCGCCGGGGGACCAGAGATGAACACTGAAGCTTTCTTT.

To note about this clone: Other DNA sequences of this sample code for an identical CDR3. The chain combines TRBV11-2 with TRBJ2-7, with D unresolved. V lost 0 bases, J lost 3 bases, and 3 bases lay in between. CDR1 SGHAT and CDR2 FQNNGV come from the germline V gene. This CDR3 contains 12 residues. The CDR3 DNA is TGTGCCAGCAGCTTAGAGGGCTACGAGCAGTACTTC. This sequence encodes CASSLEGYEQYF. The full variable domain, in which reference TRBV11-2 and TRBJ2-7 provide the parts outside the CDR3, is EAGVAQSPRYKIIEKRQSVAFWCNPISGHATLYWYQQILGQGPKLLIQFQNNGVVDDSQLPKDRFSAERLKGVDSTLKIQPAKLEDSAVYLCASSLEGYEQYFGPGTRLTVT.